Included here is one TCR beta chain sequence, with context. No antigen is known for it. The sample holds no much larger clone one base away, and base qualities are not on file. Genomic DNA was isolated from the sorted cells so that the TCRbeta CDR3 region could be sequenced. The immunoSEQ Assay was used to sequence the TCRbeta CDR3 regions. TCRdb retrieved this table from immuneACCESS and kept in-frame rearrangements only. Not all clones are present; in checked studies, unresolved V genes account for under half, and no reason is known for the remainder. The sample table records approximately 120,000 clones; 85% to 95% of these occur just once. The top ten clonotypes cover 0.81% of the sample. The trial excluded patients who had a history of autoimmune disease or who were on systemic immunosuppression. In every dose cohort, peripheral blood was drawn for TCR sequencing at baseline, cycle 4 day 1, and cycle 7 day 1. Samples came from an open-label, multicenter, first-in-human phase I dose-escalation trial of ivuxolimab. Adults with locally advanced or metastatic head and neck squamous cell, hepatocellular, melanoma or renal cell carcinoma were enrolled in the trial. CD4+ and CD8+ T cells were sorted separately from peripheral blood before TCR sequencing.

This sample stems from a study of OX40 agonist ivuxolimab in advanced cancers. About the full investigation: Ivuxolimab was a fully human IgG2 agonistic monoclonal antibody targeting the costimulatory receptor OX40 (CD134). Prior anti-PD-1, anti-PD-L1 or anti-CTLA-4 therapy was permitted, and checkpoint inhibitors had been received by about 44% of dose-escalation patients. Partial responses occurred in three dose-escalation patients, of whom one had hepatocellular carcinoma and two had cutaneous melanoma. In the dose-escalation cohort, more than 75% of patients were male, and the mean age was approximately 60 years, with a range of roughly 20 to 79. Intravenous ivuxolimab was administered to patients every 2 weeks at six dose levels: 0.01, 0.1, 0.3, 1.5, 3 and 10 mg/kg. The paper reports the monotherapy dose-escalation portion (N of about 47 patients) of the phase I ivuxolimab trial. Among the 50 to 55 dose-escalation patients, about 19 had hepatocellular carcinoma, some 15 melanoma, 9 renal cell carcinoma and 9 head and neck cancer. Peripheral TCRbeta sequencing aimed to test whether ivuxolimab altered TCR sequence diversity and caused clonal T-cell expansion. Beyond this particular receptor, the publication reports: Antigen specificity was not determined for the clonally expanded peripheral T cells. In the 0.1-3.0 mg/kg groups, partial responders were among the patients with the lowest normalized peripheral clonal expansion, particularly in CD8+ T cells. Low levels of normalized T-cell clonal expansion were also shown by some nonresponding patients. After ivuxolimab, expanded clones were on average more numerous among CD8+ T cells than among CD4+ T cells. At doses of 0.1 to 3.0 mg/kg, clonal expansion of both CD4+ and CD8+ blood T cells was observed from baseline to week 6.

Per the germline V gene, ENHRY is the CDR1 and SYGVKD is the CDR2. Inclusive of the bounding cysteine and phenylalanine, the CDR3 is 14 residues long. Solely the CDR3 DNA is kept, with 42 bases framed from the first base. The germline ends are 9 bases apart after V is trimmed by 3 bases and J by 3 bases. The V and J segments used are TRBV10-3 and TRBJ2-1; too little of a D gene remains to name it. The sample was CD4+ or CD8+ T cells sorted from blood, taken in a trial of the OX40 agonist ivuxolimab. The sequence derives from an adult with an advanced solid tumor such as melanoma, head and neck, liver or kidney cancer. The sequence in DNA is TGTGCCATCAGTGACCACAGCAGCTACAATGAGCAGTTCTTC. This is translated as CAISDHSSYNEQFF.